Given below is one T cell receptor beta chain in context. The source of the sample is a study of Ad26.COV2.S vaccination and SARS-CoV-2 variants. The CDR3 has 15 amino acids. Deletions cut 6 bases from V and 3 bases from J, with 18 bases between. CDR1 is MNHEY and CDR2 is SMNVEV in the germline V gene (reference sequence). Here immunoSEQ multiplex PCR was the method, and the copy in TCRdb shows in-frame clones only, minus some. This sample yields just over 350,000 clones, of which 92% are seen a single time; around 4% belongs to the top ten. The V and J genes are TRBV27 and TRBJ2-7; unclear D gene. The source was peripheral blood, collected after recovery from COVID-19. This receptor was obtained from a human donor who had recovered from COVID-19. CDR3 sequence (DNA): TGTGCCAGCAGCTCGACCGTGTCTAGAGGCTACGAGCAGTACTTC. This translates into CASSSTVSRGYEQYF.